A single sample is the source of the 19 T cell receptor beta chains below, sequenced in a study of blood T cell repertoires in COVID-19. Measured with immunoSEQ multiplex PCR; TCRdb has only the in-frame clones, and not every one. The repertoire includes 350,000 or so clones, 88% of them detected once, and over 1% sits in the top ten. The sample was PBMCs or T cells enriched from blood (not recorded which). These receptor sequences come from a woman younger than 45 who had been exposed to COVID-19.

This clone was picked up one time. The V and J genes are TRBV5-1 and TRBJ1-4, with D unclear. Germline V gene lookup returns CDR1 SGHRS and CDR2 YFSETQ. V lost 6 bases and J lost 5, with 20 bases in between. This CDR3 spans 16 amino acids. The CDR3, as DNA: TGCGCCAGCACCCGATACTCGGGTGCTGAGAATGAAAAACTGTTTTTT. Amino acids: CASTRYSGAENEKLFF. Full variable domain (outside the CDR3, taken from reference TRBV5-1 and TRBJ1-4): KAGVTQTPRYLIKTRGQQVTLSCSPISGHRSVSWYQQTPGQGLQFLFEYFSETQRNKGNFPGRFSGRQFSNSRSEMNVSTLELGDSALYLCASTRYSGAENEKLFFGSGTQLSVL.

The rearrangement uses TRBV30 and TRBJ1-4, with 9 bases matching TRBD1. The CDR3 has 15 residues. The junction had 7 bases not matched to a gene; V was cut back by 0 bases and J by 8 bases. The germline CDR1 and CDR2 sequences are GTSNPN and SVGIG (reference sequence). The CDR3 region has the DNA TGTGCCTGGAGTGTACTCCGGACAGGGGTGGAAAAACTGTTTTTT. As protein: CAWSVLRTGVEKLFF.

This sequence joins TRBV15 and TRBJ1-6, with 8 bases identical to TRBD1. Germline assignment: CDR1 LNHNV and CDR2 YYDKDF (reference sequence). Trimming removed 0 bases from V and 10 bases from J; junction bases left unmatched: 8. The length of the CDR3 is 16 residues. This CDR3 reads CATSRDGRQGSSPLHF. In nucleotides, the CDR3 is TGTGCCACCAGCAGAGATGGGCGACAGGGGTCCTCACCCCTCCACTTT.

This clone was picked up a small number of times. Written as DNA, the CDR3 is TGTGCCAGTAGTATAGGGCCGGGACAGGGGAAGATACCCCTCCACTTT. As protein: CASSIGPGQGKIPLHF. This chain connects TRBV19 to TRBJ1-6; TRBD1 matches at 10 bases. Trimming removed 1 base from V and 12 bases from J; junction bases left unmatched: 9. CDR1 LNHDA and CDR2 SQIVND come from the germline V gene (reference sequence). CDR3 length: 16 amino acids.

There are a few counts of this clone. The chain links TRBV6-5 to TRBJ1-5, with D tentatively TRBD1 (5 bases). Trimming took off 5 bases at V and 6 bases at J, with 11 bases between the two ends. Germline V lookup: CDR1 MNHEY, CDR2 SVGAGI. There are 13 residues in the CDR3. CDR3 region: CASSPVGGQPQHF. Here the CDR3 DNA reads TGTGCCAGCAGTCCCGTCGGGGGTCAGCCCCAGCATTTT.

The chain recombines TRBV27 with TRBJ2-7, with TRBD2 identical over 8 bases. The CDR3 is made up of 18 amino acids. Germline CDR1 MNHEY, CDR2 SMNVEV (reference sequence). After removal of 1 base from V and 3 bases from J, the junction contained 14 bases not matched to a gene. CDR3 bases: TGTGCCAGCAGTTTATTTTTCGGACTAGCCCAACGCATCTACGAGCAGTACTTC. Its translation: CASSLFFGLAQRIYEQYF.

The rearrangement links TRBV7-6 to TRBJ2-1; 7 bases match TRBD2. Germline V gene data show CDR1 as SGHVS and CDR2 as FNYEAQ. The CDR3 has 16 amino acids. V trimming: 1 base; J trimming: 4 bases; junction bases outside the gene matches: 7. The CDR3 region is CASSLGGGSGYNEQFF. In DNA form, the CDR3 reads TGTGCCAGCAGCTTAGGAGGCGGGAGCGGGTACAATGAGCAGTTCTTC.

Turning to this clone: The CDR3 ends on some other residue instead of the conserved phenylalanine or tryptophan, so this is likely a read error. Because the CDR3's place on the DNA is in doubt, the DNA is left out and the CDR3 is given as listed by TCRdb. The CDR3 protein is CASSELWDRVC. This chain uses TRBV6-1 with TRBJ1-2; the D call TRBD1 from the table was never checked on the DNA. The germline V gene encodes CDR1 MNHNS and CDR2 SASEGT. The CDR3 has 11 amino acids, counting both end residues.

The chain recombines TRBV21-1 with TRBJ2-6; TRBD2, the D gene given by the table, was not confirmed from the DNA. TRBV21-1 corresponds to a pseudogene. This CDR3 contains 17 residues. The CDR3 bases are TGTGCCAGCAGCAAAGGGGGGAGGGCTACTGGGGCCAACGTCCTGACTTTC. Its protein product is CASSKGGRATGANVLTF.

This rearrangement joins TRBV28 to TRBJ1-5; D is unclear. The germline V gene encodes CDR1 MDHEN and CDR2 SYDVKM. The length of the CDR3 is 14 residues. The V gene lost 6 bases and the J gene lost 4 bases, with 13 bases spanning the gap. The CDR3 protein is CASSLLRDNQPQHF. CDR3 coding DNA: TGTGCCAGCAGCCTATTGAGAGATAATCAGCCCCAGCATTTT.

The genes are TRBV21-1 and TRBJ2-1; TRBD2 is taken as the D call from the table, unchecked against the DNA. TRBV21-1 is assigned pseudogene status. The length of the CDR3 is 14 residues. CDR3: CASSAFGGANEQFF. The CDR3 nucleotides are TGTGCCAGCAGCGCCTTTGGGGGGGCCAATGAGCAGTTCTTC.

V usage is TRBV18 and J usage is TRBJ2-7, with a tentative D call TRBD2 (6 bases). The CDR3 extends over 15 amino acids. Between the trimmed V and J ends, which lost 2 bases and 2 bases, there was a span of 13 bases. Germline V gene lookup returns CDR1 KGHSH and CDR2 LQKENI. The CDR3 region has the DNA TGTGCCAGCTCACCATATGGAGGGTCTCCCTACGAGCAGTACTTC. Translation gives CASSPYGGSPYEQYF. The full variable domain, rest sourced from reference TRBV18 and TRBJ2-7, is NAGVMQNPRHLVRRRGQEARLRCSPMKGHSHVYWYRQLPEEGLKFMVYLQKENIIDESGMPKERFSAEFPKEGPSILRIQQVVRGDSAAYFCASSPYGGSPYEQYFGPGTRLTVT.

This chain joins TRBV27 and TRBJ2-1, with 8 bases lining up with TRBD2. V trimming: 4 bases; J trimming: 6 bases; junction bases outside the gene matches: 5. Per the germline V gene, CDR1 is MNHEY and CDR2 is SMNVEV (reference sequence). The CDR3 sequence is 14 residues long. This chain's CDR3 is CASSSSGPINEQFF. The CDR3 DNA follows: TGTGCCAGCAGTTCTAGCGGGCCCATCAATGAGCAGTTCTTC.

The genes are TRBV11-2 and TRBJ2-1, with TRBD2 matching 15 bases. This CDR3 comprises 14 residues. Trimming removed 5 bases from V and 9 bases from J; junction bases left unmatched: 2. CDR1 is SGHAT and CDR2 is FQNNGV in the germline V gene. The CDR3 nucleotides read TGTGCCAGCAGCGTGGGACTAGCGGGAGGTGAGCAGTTCTTC. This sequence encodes CASSVGLAGGEQFF.

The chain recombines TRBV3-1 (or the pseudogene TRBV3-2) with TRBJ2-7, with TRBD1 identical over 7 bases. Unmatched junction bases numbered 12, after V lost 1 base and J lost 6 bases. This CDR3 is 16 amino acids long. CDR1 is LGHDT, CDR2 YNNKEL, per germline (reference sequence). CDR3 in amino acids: CASSQAGLRGRSEQYF. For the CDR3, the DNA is TGTGCCAGCAGCCAAGCAGGGCTAAGGGGGCGTAGCGAGCAGTACTTC.

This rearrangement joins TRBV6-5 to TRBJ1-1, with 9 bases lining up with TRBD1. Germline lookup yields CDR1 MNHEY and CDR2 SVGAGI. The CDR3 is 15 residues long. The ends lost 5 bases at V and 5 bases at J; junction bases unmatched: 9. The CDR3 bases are TGTGCCAGCAGTATGCGGACAGGGGAGGGGACTGAAGCTTTCTTT. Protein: CASSMRTGEGTEAFF.

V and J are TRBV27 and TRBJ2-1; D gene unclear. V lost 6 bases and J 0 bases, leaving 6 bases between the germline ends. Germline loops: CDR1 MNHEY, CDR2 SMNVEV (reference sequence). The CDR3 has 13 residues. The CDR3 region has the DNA TGTGCCAGCAGGCCTAGCTCCTACAATGAGCAGTTCTTC. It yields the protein CASRPSSYNEQFF.

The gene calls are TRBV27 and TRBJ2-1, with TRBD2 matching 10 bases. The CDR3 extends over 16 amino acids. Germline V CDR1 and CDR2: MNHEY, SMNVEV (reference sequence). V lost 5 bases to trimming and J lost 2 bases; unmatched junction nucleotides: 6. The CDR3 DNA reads TGTGCCAGCAGTCCTCTAGCGGGAGCGGCCTACAATGAGCAGTTCTTC. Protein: CASSPLAGAAYNEQFF.

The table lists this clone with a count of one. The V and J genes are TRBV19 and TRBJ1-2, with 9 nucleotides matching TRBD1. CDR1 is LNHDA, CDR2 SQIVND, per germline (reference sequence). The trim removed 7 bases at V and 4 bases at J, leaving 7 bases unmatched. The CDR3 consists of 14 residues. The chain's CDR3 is CASNPTGGGYGYTF. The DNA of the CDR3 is TGTGCCAGTAACCCTACAGGGGGCGGCTATGGCTACACCTTC.